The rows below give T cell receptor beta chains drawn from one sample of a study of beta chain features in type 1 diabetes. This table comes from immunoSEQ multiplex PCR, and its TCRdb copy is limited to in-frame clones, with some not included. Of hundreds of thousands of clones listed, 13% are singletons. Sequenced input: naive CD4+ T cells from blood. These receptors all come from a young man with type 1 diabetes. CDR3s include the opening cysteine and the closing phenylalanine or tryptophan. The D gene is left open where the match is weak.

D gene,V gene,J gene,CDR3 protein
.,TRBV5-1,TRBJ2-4,CASSFGGVRDLAKNIQYF
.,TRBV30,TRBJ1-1,CAWKGIWEKAFF
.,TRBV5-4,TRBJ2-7,CASSAKQGSYEQYF
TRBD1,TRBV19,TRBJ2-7,CASKAGTGFDEQYF
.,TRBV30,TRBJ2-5,CAWSVLETQYF
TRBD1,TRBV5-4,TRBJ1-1,CASSSGQMNTEAFF
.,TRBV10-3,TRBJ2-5,CAISGDRNQETQYF
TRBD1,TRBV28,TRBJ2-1,CASRPGQGLNEQFF
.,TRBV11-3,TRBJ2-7,CASSLEGFGISYEQYF
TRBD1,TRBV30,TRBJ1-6,CAWSTGQGESPLHF
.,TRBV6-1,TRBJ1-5,CASTSGYREEQPQHF
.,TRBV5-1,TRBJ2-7,CASSLAGSSYEQYF
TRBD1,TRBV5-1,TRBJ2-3,CASSPDRETQYF
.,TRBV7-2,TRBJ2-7,CASSPRQLWWEQYF
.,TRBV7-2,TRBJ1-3,CASRGGGSGNTIYF
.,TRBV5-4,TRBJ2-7,CASSHGGSSRTEQYF
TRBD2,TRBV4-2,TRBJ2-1,CASSQAGTSYHNEQFF
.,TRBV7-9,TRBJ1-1,CASSPRVQELNTEAFF
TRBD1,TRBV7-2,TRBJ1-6,CASSQGQGQNSPLHF
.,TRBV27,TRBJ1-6,CASREGRSPLHF
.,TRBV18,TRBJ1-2,CASSPPGKSNYGYTF
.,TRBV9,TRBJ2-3,CASSVAGGSTDTQYF
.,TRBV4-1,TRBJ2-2,CASSQERDTELSTGELFF
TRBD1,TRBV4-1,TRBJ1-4,CASEGGTGNEKLFF
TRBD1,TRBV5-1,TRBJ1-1,CASSLDTGEGLKAFF
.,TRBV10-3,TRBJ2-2,CAIGLPPGELFF
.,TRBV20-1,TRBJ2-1,CSATKRNEQFF
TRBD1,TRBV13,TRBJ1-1,CASSIHRTGANTEAFF
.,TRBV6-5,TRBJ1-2,CASSYSNPGRYGYTF
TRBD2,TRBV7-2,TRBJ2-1,CASSLAGTSAFEQFF
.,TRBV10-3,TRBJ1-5,CATSREWGNQPQHF
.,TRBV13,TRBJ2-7,CASSPTGPLNYEQYF
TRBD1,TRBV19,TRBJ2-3,CASSSGQSTDTQYF
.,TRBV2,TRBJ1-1,CASSQSGSYSPMNTEAFF
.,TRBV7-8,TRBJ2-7,CASSTPGAPMEQYF
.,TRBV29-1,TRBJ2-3,CSVEDSQVGGTDTQYF
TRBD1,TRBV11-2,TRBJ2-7,CASSSLRDRGRYEQYF
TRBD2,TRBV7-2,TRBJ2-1,CASSPRGLAGDNEQFF
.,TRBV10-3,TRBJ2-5,CAISEGTGSKETQYF
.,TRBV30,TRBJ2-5,CAWTSGRPQETQYF
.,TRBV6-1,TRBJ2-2,CASQPGTANTGELFF
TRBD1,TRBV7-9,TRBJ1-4,CASRYGQAPLNEKLFF
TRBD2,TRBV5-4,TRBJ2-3,CASSLNLAGGSTDTQYF
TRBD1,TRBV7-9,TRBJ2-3,CASSPRQGRDTQYF
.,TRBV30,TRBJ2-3,CAWTPGTDTQYF
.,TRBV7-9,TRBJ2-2,CATRGVNGELFF
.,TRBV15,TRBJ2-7,CATSRDLAQDVYEQYF
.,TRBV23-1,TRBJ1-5,CASSQSSGIGQPQHF
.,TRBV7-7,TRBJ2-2,CASSPGGAHTGELFF
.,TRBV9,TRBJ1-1,CASSAGQNTEAFF
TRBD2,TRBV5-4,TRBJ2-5,CASSPPGAGGPSETQYF
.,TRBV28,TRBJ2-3,CASKGGAPGSDTQYF
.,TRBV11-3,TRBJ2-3,CASSLGQDTDTQYF
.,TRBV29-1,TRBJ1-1,CSVSRGSGTEAFF
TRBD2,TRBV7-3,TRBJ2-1,CASSRGLAGDEQFF